This TCR beta chain was obtained from a study of blood T cell repertoires in COVID-19. On the study more broadly: Sites in the United States, Italy and Spain provided acute and convalescent COVID-19 samples. The cDNA or gDNA used as material had been derived from T cells, B-cell-depleted T cells, or PBMCs.

Authors' methods: Estimation of nucleated cell counts relied on the amplification of reference gene primers. Clones were read by immunoSEQ multiplex PCR, and TCRdb kept only the in-frame ones, dropping some. The V and J calls and the clone size are those of that table, but D and trimming were determined from the DNA. This repertoire shows approximately 220,000 clones, about nine tenths found once; its top ten account for almost 4.5%. This CDR3 is built from 14 residues. Germline assignment: CDR1 MNHEY and CDR2 SVGAGI. V dropped 6 bases and J dropped 5; count of bases not matched to a gene: 9. The sequencing input was peripheral blood. The TCR sequence derives from a man aged 45-65 years with acute or convalescent COVID-19. The gene calls are TRBV6-5 and TRBJ2-5; 7 positions match TRBD1. CDR3 amino acids: CASSTRQGLETQYF. CDR3 DNA sequence: TGTGCCAGCAGCACGCGACAGGGTTTGGAGACCCAGTACTTC.